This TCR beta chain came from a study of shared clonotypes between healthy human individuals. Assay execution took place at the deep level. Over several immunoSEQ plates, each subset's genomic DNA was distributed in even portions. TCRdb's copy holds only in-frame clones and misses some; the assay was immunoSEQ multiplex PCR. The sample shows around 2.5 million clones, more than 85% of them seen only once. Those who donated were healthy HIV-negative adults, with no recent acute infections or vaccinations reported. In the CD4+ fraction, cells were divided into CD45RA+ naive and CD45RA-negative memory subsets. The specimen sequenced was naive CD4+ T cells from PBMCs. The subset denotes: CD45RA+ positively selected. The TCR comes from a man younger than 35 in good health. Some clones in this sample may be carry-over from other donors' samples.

The CDR3 DNA reads as TGTGCCAGCAGCCCCCTAAGCATGGCGGGAACAGATACGCAGTATTTT. Its translation is CASSPLSMAGTDTQYF. The rearrangement joins TRBV9 to TRBJ2-3, with a tentative D call TRBD2 (6 bases). V dropped 4 bases and J dropped 3 bases, with 18 bases sitting between them. Germline V gives CDR1 SGDLS, CDR2 YYNGEE. This CDR3 has 16 residues.